A selection of T cell receptor beta chains follows, all from one sample in a study of OX40 agonist ivuxolimab in advanced cancers. The data were produced by immunoSEQ multiplex PCR, yet TCRdb's version contains in-frame clones alone and is incomplete. The table shows tens of thousands of clones, with around 84% occurring only once. Sequencing used CD4+ or CD8+ T cells sorted from blood, obtained in a trial of the OX40 agonist ivuxolimab. Every receptor here comes from an adult with an advanced solid tumor such as melanoma, head and neck, liver or kidney cancer. Both conserved end residues are part of each CDR3. The D gene is left open where the match is weak. Expanded clones get a size class; other rows say once, few or many, or leave the size out.

cdr3_length,j_call,v_call,d_call,clone_size,cdr3_aa,cdr3_nt
12,TRBJ2-5,TRBV6-6,.,once,CASSYSLGPQYF,TGTGCCAGCAGTTACTCCCTAGGGCCCCAGTACTTC
21,TRBJ2-7,TRBV2,TRBD2,.,CASSDFLWTSGSPRSSYEQYF,TGTGCCAGCAGTGATTTTTTATGGACTAGCGGGAGCCCCCGAAGCTCCTACGAGCAGTACTTC
15,TRBJ2-3,TRBV4-1,.,.,CASSQLTRGADTQYF,TGCGCCAGCAGCCAACTTACACGGGGAGCAGATACGCAGTATTTT
14,TRBJ2-2,TRBV9,.,.,CASTRDGNTGELFF,TGTGCCAGCACCCGGGACGGAAATACCGGGGAGCTGTTTTTT
15,TRBJ2-1,TRBV9,TRBD2,.,CASSVGSGGGREQFF,TGTGCCAGCAGCGTAGGAAGCGGGGGAGGTAGAGAGCAGTTCTTC
15,TRBJ1-6,TRBV27,TRBD1,.,CASSLWDRDDGPLHF,TGTGCCAGCAGTTTGTGGGACAGGGATGATGGACCCCTCCACTTT
13,TRBJ2-2,TRBV7-6,.,.,CASSLTGAGELFF,TGTGCCAGCAGCCTGACGGGTGCCGGGGAGCTGTTTTTT
15,TRBJ2-7,TRBV6-5,TRBD1,.,CASSAGQAISYEQYF,TGTGCCAGCAGTGCGGGACAGGCTATCTCCTACGAGCAGTACTTC
14,TRBJ2-7,TRBV28,TRBD1,.,CASRVQGRSYEQYF,TGTGCCAGCAGGGTACAGGGGCGCTCTTACGAGCAGTACTTC
14,TRBJ1-4,TRBV6-1,.,once,CASSEMGPNEKLFF,TGTGCCAGCAGTGAAATGGGCCCTAATGAAAAACTGTTTTTT
14,TRBJ2-1,TRBV10-1,.,.,CASSVRGPYNEQFF,TGCGCCAGCAGTGTACGGGGACCCTACAATGAGCAGTTCTTC
16,TRBJ2-7,TRBV2,.,.,CASSEWVGQSSYEQYF,TGTGCCAGCAGTGAATGGGTAGGTCAAAGCTCCTACGAGCAGTACTTC
17,TRBJ2-6,TRBV11-1,.,.,CASSFVSDGFGANVLTF,TGTGCCAGCAGCTTTGTCAGTGACGGTTTTGGGGCCAACGTCCTGACTTTC
17,TRBJ2-1,TRBV7-6,TRBD2,.,CASSFYLAGVSYNEQFF,TGTGCCAGCAGCTTCTACTTAGCGGGCGTCTCCTACAATGAGCAGTTCTTC
18,TRBJ1-4,TRBV10-3,.,.,CAISESLPGAAQNEKLFF,TGTGCCATCAGTGAGTCGTTACCGGGTGCAGCCCAGAATGAAAAACTGTTTTTT
13,TRBJ1-6,TRBV15,.,.,CATSRVPNSPLHF,TGTGCCACCAGCAGAGTACCTAATTCACCCCTCCACTTT
17,TRBJ1-2,TRBV7-2,TRBD1,.,CASSPRTGGADDGGYTF,TGTGCCAGCAGCCCCCGGACAGGGGGCGCGGATGATGGTGGCTACACCTTC
15,TRBJ2-1,TRBV6-5,TRBD2,.,CASSQLAGGYNEQFF,TGTGCCAGCAGTCAACTAGCGGGGGGATACAATGAGCAGTTCTTC
15,TRBJ2-1,TRBV11-2,TRBD2,medium-sized,CASSLGGSGRSEQFF,TGTGCCAGCAGCTTAGGGGGTAGCGGGCGATCTGAGCAGTTCTTC
15,TRBJ2-1,TRBV19,.,.,CASSMTGALYNEQFF,TGTGCCAGTAGTATGACGGGGGCCCTCTACAATGAGCAGTTCTTC
16,TRBJ2-2,TRBV7-3,.,.,CASSLTGRGNTGELFF,TGTGCCAGCAGCTTAACCGGCAGGGGGAACACCGGGGAGCTGTTTTTT
13,TRBJ1-2,TRBV27,.,.,CASSPPPGLGYTF,TGTGCCAGCAGTCCCCCCCCAGGTTTGGGCTACACCTTC
17,TRBJ2-2,TRBV7-7,TRBD1,.,CASSPDPNRGATGELFF,TGTGCTAGCAGCCCAGACCCTAACAGGGGGGCCACCGGGGAGCTGTTTTTT
13,TRBJ1-1,TRBV11-2,.,.,CASSLSGAPEAFF,TGTGCCAGCAGCTTATCAGGGGCCCCTGAAGCTTTCTTT
10,TRBJ2-3,TRBV20-1,.,.,CSARYDTQYF,TGCAGTGCTAGATACGATACGCAGTATTTT
13,TRBJ2-7,TRBV6-5,.,once,CASSYTSIGEQYF,TGTGCCAGCAGTTACACGTCTATAGGGGAGCAGTACTTC
15,TRBJ1-4,TRBV27,TRBD1,.,CASSFLQGAHEKLFF,TGTGCCAGCAGTTTCTTACAGGGGGCTCATGAAAAACTGTTTTTT
15,TRBJ2-7,TRBV2,TRBD2,.,CASSEGVAGTYEQYF,TGTGCCAGCAGTGAAGGAGTAGCGGGAACCTACGAGCAGTACTTC